A selection of T cell receptor beta chains follows, all from one sample in a study of PD-L1 blockade in urothelial cancer. The assay was immunoSEQ multiplex PCR, and TCRdb's table has in-frame clones only and misses some. The sample contains 30,000 to 45,000 clones, 84% of which appear only once. Material: PBMCs, obtained around atezolizumab (anti-PD-L1) treatment. The receptor source for this set is a man aged 40-55 years with urothelial cancer. CDR3s include the opening cysteine and the closing phenylalanine or tryptophan. The D gene is left open where the match is weak. Clone size is given for some rows only: seen once, a few or many times, or a class if the clone is expanded.

clone_size: -
j_call: TRBJ2-1
v_call: TRBV7-2
d_call: -
cdr3_nt: TGTGCCAGCAGCTACAGGGTGACCCCCAATGAGCAGTTCTTC
cdr3_aa: CASSYRVTPNEQFF

clone_size: -
j_call: TRBJ1-2
v_call: TRBV5-6
d_call: TRBD1
cdr3_nt: TGTGCCAGCAGCTGGGGGACAGGGGAAAACTATGGCTACACCTTC
cdr3_aa: CASSWGTGENYGYTF

clone_size: once
j_call: TRBJ1-1
v_call: TRBV18
d_call: -
cdr3_nt: TGTGCCAGCTCACCGGCTTTTGGGAACACTGAAGCTTTCTTT
cdr3_aa: CASSPAFGNTEAFF

clone_size: once
j_call: TRBJ2-2
v_call: TRBV4-2
d_call: -
cdr3_nt: TGTGCCAGCAGCCCGTCAGGGGTTGACACCGGGGAGCTGTTTTTT
cdr3_aa: CASSPSGVDTGELFF

clone_size: -
j_call: TRBJ2-6
v_call: TRBV2
d_call: TRBD1
cdr3_nt: TGTGCCAGCAGCCCAACAGGGGTAGTCGGGGCCAACGTCCTGACTTTC
cdr3_aa: CASSPTGVVGANVLTF

clone_size: few
j_call: TRBJ2-3
v_call: TRBV7-9
d_call: TRBD2
cdr3_nt: TGTGCCAGCAGCCCCCGCGGGCTAGCGGGAGTCCCAAATACGCAGTATTTT
cdr3_aa: CASSPRGLAGVPNTQYF

clone_size: -
j_call: TRBJ2-7
v_call: TRBV9
d_call: -
cdr3_nt: TGTGCCAGCAGCCTAACTGTACCGTACGAGCAGTACTTC
cdr3_aa: CASSLTVPYEQYF

clone_size: -
j_call: TRBJ1-4
v_call: TRBV19
d_call: -
cdr3_nt: TGTGCCAGTAATGACAGGAATAATGAAAAACTGTTTTTT
cdr3_aa: CASNDRNNEKLFF

clone_size: -
j_call: TRBJ2-1
v_call: TRBV7-2
d_call: -
cdr3_nt: TGTGCCAGCAGCTTAGTCGGGGAGGTAAGGAATGAGCAGTTCTTC
cdr3_aa: CASSLVGEVRNEQFF

clone_size: -
j_call: TRBJ2-1
v_call: TRBV27
d_call: -
cdr3_nt: TGTGCCAGCAGTCGGGACACCCAGTTGGCTGAGCAGTTCTTC
cdr3_aa: CASSRDTQLAEQFF

clone_size: few
j_call: TRBJ2-7
v_call: TRBV28
d_call: TRBD1
cdr3_nt: TGTGCCAGCAGTTACTCATTAACGGGACAGTTCTCCTACGAGCAGTACTTC
cdr3_aa: CASSYSLTGQFSYEQYF

clone_size: -
j_call: TRBJ1-5
v_call: TRBV15
d_call: -
cdr3_nt: TGTGCCACCAGCAGAACCGGGACAAAGGGAATGCCCCAGCATTTT
cdr3_aa: CATSRTGTKGMPQHF

clone_size: -
j_call: TRBJ1-5
v_call: TRBV19
d_call: -
cdr3_nt: TGTGCCAGTAGTATTGTAGCGGGGAGCAATCAGCCCCAGCATTTT
cdr3_aa: CASSIVAGSNQPQHF

clone_size: -
j_call: TRBJ2-5
v_call: TRBV4-1
d_call: TRBD2
cdr3_nt: TGCGCCAGCAGCAGACTAGCGGGAGGGTTTGTGGAGACCCAGTACTTC
cdr3_aa: CASSRLAGGFVETQYF

clone_size: -
j_call: TRBJ2-7
v_call: TRBV7-8
d_call: TRBD2
cdr3_nt: TGTGCCAGCAGCCTAGGGACTAGCGGCCGATACGAGCAGTACTTC
cdr3_aa: CASSLGTSGRYEQYF

clone_size: few
j_call: TRBJ2-3
v_call: TRBV5-6
d_call: TRBD2
cdr3_nt: TGTGCCAGCAGCTCGAGCGGGACCTCCCAAAATACGCAGTATTTT
cdr3_aa: CASSSSGTSQNTQYF